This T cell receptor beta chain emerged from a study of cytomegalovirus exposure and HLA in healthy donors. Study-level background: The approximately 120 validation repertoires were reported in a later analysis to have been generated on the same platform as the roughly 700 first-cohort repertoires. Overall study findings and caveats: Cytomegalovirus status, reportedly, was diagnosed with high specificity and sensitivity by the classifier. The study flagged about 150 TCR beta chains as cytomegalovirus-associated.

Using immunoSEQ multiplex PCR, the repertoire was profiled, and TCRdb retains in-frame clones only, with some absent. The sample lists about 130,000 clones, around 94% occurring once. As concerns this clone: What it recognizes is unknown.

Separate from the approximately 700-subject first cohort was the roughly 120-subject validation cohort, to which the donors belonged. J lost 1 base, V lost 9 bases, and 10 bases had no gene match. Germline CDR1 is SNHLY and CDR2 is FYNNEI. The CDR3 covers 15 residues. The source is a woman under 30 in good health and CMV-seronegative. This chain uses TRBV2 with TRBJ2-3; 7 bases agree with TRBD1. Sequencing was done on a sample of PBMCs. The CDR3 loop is CASLRADRGTDTQYF. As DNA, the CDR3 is TGTGCCAGTCTAAGAGCTGACAGGGGCACAGATACGCAGTATTTT.